The 27 T cell receptor beta chains given below trace back to one sample, sequenced in a study of blood T cell repertoires in COVID-19. Data came from immunoSEQ multiplex PCR; TCRdb stores just in-frame clones and leaves some out. Among hundreds of thousands of clones listed, more than 75% were seen once. The sequencing sample was made of PBMCs or T cells enriched from blood (not recorded which). These receptors originate from a woman aged 50 to 60 who had recovered from COVID-19.

V is TRBV19 and J is TRBJ2-3; possibly TRBD2 for D (6 bases). The germline V gene encodes CDR1 LNHDA and CDR2 SQIVND (reference sequence). Trimming shortened V by 10 bases and J by 6 bases, and 35 bases separated the two germline ends. There are 19 residues in the CDR3. As DNA, the CDR3 is TGTGCCACCAGGAACCGGGACTTCCTCAACCGATTAACTTGGGATACGCAGTATTTT. It codes for CATRNRDFLNRLTWDTQYF.

The chain recombines TRBV30 with TRBJ1-1, with unresolved D. The germline V and J ends were trimmed by 0 bases and 0 bases, with 8 bases remaining between them. The CDR3 length is 14 residues. Germline V CDR1 and CDR2: GTSNPN, SVGIG (reference sequence). Here the CDR3 DNA reads TGTGCCTGGAGTGTCGGGGATATGAACACTGAAGCTTTCTTT. Amino acid sequence: CAWSVGDMNTEAFF.

This chain connects TRBV19 to TRBJ1-1, with D maybe TRBD1 (6 bases). The CDR3 runs 14 residues. V was shortened by 4 bases and J by 6 bases, with 15 bases between the two germline ends. Germline CDR1 and CDR2: LNHDA and SQIVND (reference sequence). CDR3 residues: CASSKPGVVSEAFF. The DNA of the CDR3 is TGTGCCAGTAGTAAACCAGGGGTGGTTTCTGAAGCTTTCTTT.

V and J are TRBV7-9 and TRBJ1-4, with D maybe TRBD1 (6 bases). CDR3 length equals 16 residues. The germline V gene has CDR1 SEHNR and CDR2 FQNEAQ (reference sequence). The V and J ends lost 2 bases and 0 bases respectively, with 10 bases between them. The CDR3 loop reads CASSLNTGPTNEKLFF. In nucleotides, the CDR3 is TGTGCCAGCAGCTTAAATACAGGGCCAACTAATGAAAAACTGTTTTTT. The whole variable domain, remainder taken from reference TRBV7-9 and TRBJ1-4, is DTGVSQNPRHKITKRGQNVTFRCDPISEHNRLYWYRQTLGQGPEFLTYFQNEAQLEKSRLLSDRFSAERPKGSFSTLEIQRTEQGDSAMYLCASSLNTGPTNEKLFFGSGTQLSVL.

The V call is TRBV11-1, the J call TRBJ2-1; 7 bases line up with TRBD2. CDR3 length: 16 amino acids. Germline CDR1 is SGHAT and CDR2 is FQDESV (reference sequence). V shed 5 bases and J 10 bases; nucleotides not matched to a gene: 17. This CDR3 is CASSPRPGLGEGEQFF. Here the CDR3 DNA reads TGTGCCAGCAGCCCTCGCCCTGGTCTCGGGGAGGGAGAGCAGTTCTTC.

The chain links TRBV6-1 to TRBJ1-4; TRBD1 is a possible D gene (6 bases). This CDR3 is built from 16 residues. CDR1 and CDR2 from the germline V gene are MNHNS and SASEGT. Trimming took 4 bases from V and 4 from J, leaving 16 bases between them. DNA for the CDR3: TGTGCCAGCAGTGTTGTCAGGGGCTTCGGTAATGAAAAACTGTTTTTT. Protein: CASSVVRGFGNEKLFF.

Here the CDR3 reads CASRSGHREAFF. CDR3 coding DNA: TGTGCCAGCAGATCCGGACACCGTGAAGCTTTCTTT. V is TRBV6-5 and J is TRBJ1-1; tentatively, D is TRBD1 (5 bases). The germline CDR1 and CDR2 sequences are MNHEY and SVGAGI. With 6 bases removed from V and 7 bases from J, the gap between germline ends came to 12 bases. This CDR3 has 12 amino acids.

This sequence joins TRBV7-9 and TRBJ2-7; 7 bases fit TRBD2. V lost 10 bases, J lost 0 bases, and 9 bases stayed unmatched. The CDR3 covers 14 residues. From germline, CDR1 is SEHNR and CDR2 FQNEAQ (reference sequence). The CDR3 spells CATEMRGSSYEQYF. For the CDR3, the DNA is TGTGCCACAGAGATGCGGGGGAGCTCCTACGAGCAGTACTTC.

The rearrangement uses TRBV9 and TRBJ2-5; tentatively, D is TRBD2 (5 bases). Germline CDR1 is SGDLS and CDR2 is YYNGEE. The CDR3 length is 15 residues. V was pared by 0 bases and J by 2 bases, with 11 bases between. Written as DNA, the CDR3 is TGTGCCAGCAGCGTAGTTGGGGAGTGGCAAGAGACCCAGTACTTC. Its translation: CASSVVGEWQETQYF.

This clone was seen once. One junction end does not reproduce the germline sequence, and a read error may be involved. The chain is built from TRBV11-2 and TRBJ2-7; tentative D call: TRBD2 (6 bases). Germline loops: CDR1 SGHAT, CDR2 FQNNGV. This CDR3 contains 15 residues. The CDR3 bases are TGTGCCAGCAGCGTAGAGGGGCGGGGATCCTACGAGCAGTACTTC. This translates into CASSVEGRGSYEQYF.

This chain uses TRBV28 with TRBJ2-7; D gene unclear. Germline lookup yields CDR1 MDHEN and CDR2 SYDVKM. V was trimmed by 8 bases and J by 7 bases, leaving 15 bases between them. The CDR3 sequence is 12 residues long. The CDR3 DNA follows: TGTGCCAGCCGAGGAACTAAAAAAGAGCAGTACTTC. Its translation is CASRGTKKEQYF.

The chain carries TRBV15 and TRBJ2-3; 7 nucleotides agree with TRBD1. The V segment lost 0 bases and the J segment 8 bases; nucleotides outside the gene matches: 2. The CDR3 runs to 13 residues. The V gene's germline CDR1 is LNHNV and CDR2 YYDKDF (reference sequence). CDR3 protein: CATSRDSGGTQYF. CDR3 in DNA: TGTGCCACCAGCAGAGATTCAGGGGGTACGCAGTATTTT.

This chain joins TRBV6-2 or TRBV6-3 and TRBJ1-5; 7 bases are a match to TRBD1. Germline V gene sequence: CDR1 MNHEY, CDR2 SVGEGT. The V gene end was trimmed by 2 bases and the J gene end by 7 bases; junction bases not matched to a gene: 2. The CDR3 totals 13 residues. The CDR3 loop reads CASSYQTGQPQHF. For the CDR3, the DNA is TGTGCCAGCAGTTACCAGACAGGGCAGCCCCAGCATTTT.

Comments on this clone: The identical CDR3 is also encoded by other nucleotide sequences in the sample. V usage is TRBV27 and J usage is TRBJ2-3; D not certain. The CDR3 extends over 14 amino acids. Germline loops: CDR1 MNHEY, CDR2 SMNVEV (reference sequence). Trimming took off 0 bases at V and 2 bases at J, with 6 bases between the two ends. CDR3 bases: TGTGCCAGCAGTTTATCTGGCAACACAGATACGCAGTATTTT. It codes for CASSLSGNTDTQYF.

The J gene is TRBJ1-2, the V gene TRBV7-9; 9 nucleotides agree with TRBD1. The CDR3 extends over 15 amino acids. Germline values: CDR1 SEHNR, CDR2 FQNEAQ (reference sequence). The trim removed 3 bases at V and 4 bases at J, leaving 6 bases unmatched. The CDR3, as DNA: TGTGCCAGCAGCTTGACAGGGGGGTTTATCTATGGCTACACCTTC. As protein: CASSLTGGFIYGYTF.

V gene TRBV18 combines with J gene TRBJ1-1; tentatively, D is TRBD1 (6 bases). This CDR3 comprises 15 residues. Germline CDR1 KGHSH, CDR2 LQKENI. V lost 3 bases, J lost 8 bases, and 19 bases lay in between. Here the CDR3 DNA reads TGTGCCAGCTCACCCGTTCAGACGCCCGGGACAGAAGCTTTCTTT. Encoded protein: CASSPVQTPGTEAFF.

The chain links TRBV11-2 to TRBJ1-5; TRBD1 matches 8 bases. Germline-derived CDR1 and CDR2 are SGHAT and FQNNGV. V gave up 5 bases and J gave up 4 bases; unmatched junction bases: 4. The CDR3 has 14 amino acids. CDR3 coding DNA: TGTGCCAGCAGCCGACAGGGGATTAATCAGCCCCAGCATTTT. It translates to CASSRQGINQPQHF.

This chain connects TRBV2 to TRBJ1-2, with D tentatively TRBD1 (5 bases). CDR1 and CDR2 from the germline V gene are SNHLY and FYNNEI. The ends were cut back, 6 bases at V and 4 bases at J, with 12 bases in the middle. This CDR3 has 13 amino acids. The CDR3 reads CASRGTDFYGYTF. CDR3 sequence (DNA): TGTGCCAGCAGGGGGACTGATTTCTATGGCTACACCTTC.

Only one count was recorded for this clone. The V call is TRBV4-3, the J call TRBJ1-5, with D unresolved. The CDR3 totals 13 residues. Germline loops: CDR1 LGHNA, CDR2 YSLEER. The germline V and J ends were trimmed by 1 base and 7 bases, with 8 bases remaining between them. The chain's CDR3 is CASSQAGRQPQHF. The CDR3 DNA is TGCGCCAGCAGCCAAGCTGGCAGACAGCCCCAGCATTTT.

With regard to this clone: This CDR3 is also generated by other DNA sequences in the sample. The chain carries TRBV14 and TRBJ2-7, with 8 bases fitting TRBD1. The length of the CDR3 is 13 residues. Germline lookup yields CDR1 SGHDN and CDR2 FVKESK. J gave up 3 bases and V 4 bases, and 2 bases lay outside the gene matches. The CDR3 region is CASSLGQGYEQYF. DNA of the CDR3: TGTGCCAGCAGCCTCGGACAGGGCTACGAGCAGTACTTC.

CDR3 amino acids: CASSLDLAETEAFF. The CDR3 DNA is TGCGCCAGCAGCTTAGACCTTGCGGAGACTGAAGCTTTCTTT. The V call is TRBV5-1, the J call TRBJ1-1, with D uncertain. Deletions cut 2 bases from V and 5 bases from J, with 13 bases between. Germline V lookup: CDR1 SGHRS, CDR2 YFSETQ. This CDR3 contains 14 residues.

Only a few counts were recorded for this clone. This chain connects TRBV6-1 to TRBJ1-2; weak D call: TRBD1 (5 bases). The germline gives CDR1 MNHNS, CDR2 SASEGT. V shed 1 base and J shed 8 bases, with 20 bases lying between them. The CDR3 contains 16 residues. CDR3 loop: CASSEGGWGGRQGYTF. The DNA for the CDR3 is TGTGCCAGCAGTGAAGGGGGATGGGGCGGTCGTCAAGGCTACACCTTC.

The V gene is TRBV5-1, the J gene TRBJ2-2; 7 bases match TRBD2. Losses at the gene ends were 0 bases for V and 4 bases for J; bases not matched to a gene: 6. The CDR3 extends over 16 amino acids. Germline-derived CDR1 and CDR2 are SGHRS and YFSETQ. CDR3 sequence reads: CASSLVATSSTGELFF. CDR3 DNA: TGCGCCAGCAGCTTGGTAGCGACTAGCAGCACCGGGGAGCTGTTTTTT.

V usage is TRBV30 and J usage is TRBJ1-2; 7 nucleotides match TRBD1. This CDR3 has 13 residues. V shed 3 bases and J 8 bases; nucleotides not matched to a gene: 9. Germline CDR1 and CDR2: GTSNPN and SVGIG (reference sequence). CDR3 region: CAWSGTEVGGYTF. CDR3 coding DNA: TGTGCCTGGAGCGGGACAGAAGTAGGAGGCTACACCTTC.

The chain recombines TRBV4-3 with TRBJ2-7; 11 bases fit TRBD2. The V gene end was trimmed by 1 base and the J gene end by 2 bases; junction bases not matched to a gene: 4. Germline V gives CDR1 LGHNA, CDR2 YSLEER. The CDR3 covers 16 residues. CDR3 amino acids: CASSQVRLAGPYEQYF. The CDR3 DNA follows: TGCGCCAGCAGCCAAGTAAGACTAGCGGGGCCCTACGAGCAGTACTTC.

This clone was picked up one time. The chain couples TRBV7-9 to TRBJ2-7, with D possibly matching TRBD2 (5 bases). The CDR3 consists of 16 residues. V lost 0 bases and J lost 7, with 19 bases in between. Germline V gene sequence: CDR1 SEHNR, CDR2 FQNEAQ (reference sequence). The CDR3 DNA follows: TGTGCCAGCAGCTTAGCGGCACCCTGGGCCCCGGGGGAGCAGTACTTC. It yields the protein CASSLAAPWAPGEQYF.

Concerning this clone: Mismatch with germline at one junction end may stem from a read error. This sequence joins TRBV7-7 and TRBJ2-3; D perhaps matches TRBD1 (6 bases). Germline V gene data show CDR1 as SSHAT and CDR2 as FNYEAQ (reference sequence). This CDR3 region has 17 residues. CDR3 nucleotides: TGTGCTAGCAGCTCCCTACCGGGACAAACTAGCACAGATACGCAGTATTTT. Translation: CASSSLPGQTSTDTQYF.